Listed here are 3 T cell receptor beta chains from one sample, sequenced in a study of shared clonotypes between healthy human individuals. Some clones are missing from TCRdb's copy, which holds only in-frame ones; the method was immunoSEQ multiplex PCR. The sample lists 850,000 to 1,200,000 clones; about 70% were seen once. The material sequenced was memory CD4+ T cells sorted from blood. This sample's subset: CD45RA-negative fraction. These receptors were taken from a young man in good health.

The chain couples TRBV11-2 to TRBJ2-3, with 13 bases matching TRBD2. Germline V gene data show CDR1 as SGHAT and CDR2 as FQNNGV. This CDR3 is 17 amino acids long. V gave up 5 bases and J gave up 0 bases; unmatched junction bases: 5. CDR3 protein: CASSAGLAGPSTDTQYF. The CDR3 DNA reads TGTGCCAGCAGCGCGGGACTAGCGGGACCAAGCACAGATACGCAGTATTTT.

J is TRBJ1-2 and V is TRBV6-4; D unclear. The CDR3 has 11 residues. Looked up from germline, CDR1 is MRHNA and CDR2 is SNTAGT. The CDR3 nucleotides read TGTTTGGCGGTAGGGTGGAAAGGCTACACCTTC. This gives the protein CLAVGWKGYTF.

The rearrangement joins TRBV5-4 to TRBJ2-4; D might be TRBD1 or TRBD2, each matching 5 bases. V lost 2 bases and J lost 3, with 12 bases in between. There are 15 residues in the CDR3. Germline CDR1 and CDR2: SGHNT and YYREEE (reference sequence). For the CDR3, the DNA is TGTGCCAGCAGCTTAACCGGGACGGGCAAAAACATTCAGTACTTC. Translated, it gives CASSLTGTGKNIQYF.